This record concerns one T cell receptor beta chain sequence. The data were obtained in a study of blood T cell repertoires in COVID-19. Here immunoSEQ multiplex PCR was the method, and the copy in TCRdb shows in-frame clones only, minus some. The data hold just over 300,000 clones, with 89% observed a single time. This TCR came from a woman in her twenties or thirties with COVID-19, enrolled during active disease. The sample was peripheral blood.

The CDR3 sequence is CASSQVSTGNYGYTF. The CDR3, as DNA: TGCGCCAGCAGCCAGGTCTCGACGGGAAACTATGGCTACACCTTC. V and J are TRBV4-3 and TRBJ1-2; D remains unclear. From germline, CDR1 is LGHNA and CDR2 YSLEER. The CDR3 runs to 15 residues. V shed 3 bases and J shed 2 bases, with 13 bases lying between them.